This T cell receptor (beta chain) appears in the sequencing data of a study of blood T cell repertoires in COVID-19 (dated by TCRdb to the early 2020s). In terms of the full investigation: Collaborator samples came from the United States, Italy and Spain and covered acute and convalescent phases of COVID-19. The material from the prospective study consisted of cDNA or gDNA derived from T cells, B-cell-depleted T cells, or PBMCs. Subjects who had been exposed to COVID-19, were actively infected with it, or had recovered from it provided the deeply sampled blood TCRbeta repertoires that made up the dataset. The repertoires were released in a freely available public database intended as a resource for research on the immune response to SARS-CoV-2. Samples were obtained from the ongoing ImmuneRACE study (first 160 participants) and from some 1,200 subjects provided by 6 global collaborators. Nearly every sample came with metadata listing a de-identified subject ID, COVID-19 status, age in years and sex. Where available, HLA class I and class II types were taken from metadata supplied by the sample provider and were not determined by assay-based typing. Summary of the overall study and its limitations: The amount of clinical and demographic metadata varied by source and participant and was provided uncurated.

As for this clone: Its antigen remains unidentified. No much larger clone exists at a distance of one base, and base qualities are not known.

Each collaborating institution followed its own protocols to collect whole blood in K2EDTA tubes. For TCRbeta analysis, collaborators shipped samples as frozen whole blood, isolated PBMCs, or DNA extracted from either of those sample types. Trimming removed 0 bases from V and 7 bases from J; the gene matches leave 5 bases unexplained. Including cysteine and phenylalanine, the CDR3 has 16 amino acids. The sequence is cut down to CDR3 DNA, 48 bases in frame from base 1. CDR1 and CDR2, per the germline V gene (reference sequence), are SGHKS and YYEKEE. TCRbeta CDR3 regions were amplified from genomic DNA using the immunoSEQ Assay, a bias-controlled multiplex PCR. Processing in the source paper ran as follows. The number of nucleated cells in each sample was estimated by amplification of reference gene primers within the assay. To quantify the absolute abundance of each unique TCRbeta CDR3 rearrangement, sequence reads were collapsed and filtered. For each sample, productive Simpson clonality was calculated as the square root of Simpson's diversity index over productive rearrangements. TCRdb retrieved this table from immuneACCESS and kept in-frame rearrangements only. Not all clones are present; in checked studies, unresolved V genes account for under half, and no reason is known for the remainder. The D gene and trimming were derived from the DNA, and the V and J assignments and clone size from that table. Here the sample has under 120,000 clones; approximately 79% occur a single time. The ten biggest clones cover more than 20% of the sample.

The V and J genes are TRBV5-5 and TRBJ1-5, with 12 bases in between that match TRBD1. The receptor comes from a man aged 70 or older with active or convalescent COVID-19. Sequenced input: peripheral blood. The nucleotide sequence is TGTGCCAGCAGCTTGGAGGGACAGGGGGCTGGACAGCCCCAGCATTTT. It translates to CASSLEGQGAGQPQHF.